Below, 4 T cell receptor beta chains from the same sample are listed, as sequenced in a study of cytomegalovirus exposure and HLA in healthy donors. The PCR employed 60 Vbeta primers together with 13 Jbeta primers. Clones were sequenced by immunoSEQ multiplex PCR, and TCRdb holds only the in-frame ones, with some missing. The table lists about 120,000 clones, 80% of them singletons. What was sequenced was PBMCs. Source of these receptors: a female donor in good health and CMV-seropositive.

The chain employs TRBV9 and TRBJ1-3, with TRBD1 as a possible D gene (6 bases). The CDR3 sequence is 19 residues long. V was trimmed by 3 bases and J by 0 bases, leaving 22 bases between them. Germline V gene sequence: CDR1 SGDLS, CDR2 YYNGEE. The CDR3 nucleotides read TGTGCCAGCAGCGCTTCAGGAGGGGGGGCAGGCAGCTCTGGAAACACCATATATTTT. This encodes CASSASGGGAGSSGNTIYF.

This sequence joins TRBV5-1 and TRBJ2-5; TRBD1 agrees at 8 bases. This CDR3 contains 15 residues. Germline V gives CDR1 SGHRS, CDR2 YFSETQ. V lost 1 base to trimming and J lost 5 bases; unmatched junction nucleotides: 7. The CDR3 coding sequence is TGCGCCAGCAGCTTGATTGCAGGGGGCGCGGAGACCCAGTACTTC. This codes for CASSLIAGGAETQYF.

This chain uses TRBV30 with TRBJ1-3; D not certain. V lost 2 bases to trimming and J lost 4 bases, with 6 bases between them. The germline gives CDR1 GTSNPN, CDR2 SVGIG (reference sequence). CDR3 length equals 12 residues. In nucleotides, the CDR3 is TGTGCCTGGAGTATCCAGGGAAACACCATATATTTT. This encodes CAWSIQGNTIYF.

This clone occurred a few times. The chain combines TRBV7-9 with TRBJ2-3; D is possibly TRBD2 (6 bases). CDR3 length: 14 residues. V shed 0 bases and J shed 5 bases, with 9 bases lying between them. CDR1 is SEHNR, CDR2 FQNEAQ, per germline (reference sequence). The CDR3 DNA sequence: TGTGCCAGCAGCTTAGCTAGCGGCGGAGATACGCAGTATTTT. Encoded protein: CASSLASGGDTQYF.